This passage covers 25 T cell receptor beta chains from one sample sequenced in a study of blood T cell repertoires in COVID-19. Assay: immunoSEQ multiplex PCR; the TCRdb copy retains only in-frame clones and omits some. The sample records approximately 270,000 clones, 80% to 90% being singletons. The sequencing input was PBMCs or T cells enriched from blood (not recorded which). These receptors were collected from a woman younger than 45 who had recovered from COVID-19.

This clone has a handful of counts. The V gene is TRBV3-1 (or the pseudogene TRBV3-2), the J gene TRBJ1-2; 7 bases map to TRBD1. The trim removed 4 bases at V and 2 bases at J, leaving 10 bases unmatched. CDR3 length: 16 residues. Germline V CDR1 and CDR2: LGHDT, YNNKEL (reference sequence). In nucleotides, the CDR3 is TGTGCCAGCAGCCCCGACTGGACAGGAAAGAACTATGGCTACACCTTC. Amino acids: CASSPDWTGKNYGYTF.

This chain connects TRBV5-6 to TRBJ2-2; D is ambiguous. The CDR3 has 13 amino acids. Germline CDR1 reads SGHDT; CDR2 reads YYEEEE. Trimming shortened V by 2 bases and J by 4 bases, and 6 bases separated the two germline ends. The CDR3: CASSFGTTGELFF. DNA for the CDR3: TGTGCCAGCAGCTTTGGCACCACCGGGGAGCTGTTTTTT. Complete variable domain (other parts from reference TRBV5-6 and TRBJ2-2): DAGVTQSPTHLIKTRGQQVTLRCSPKSGHDTVSWYQQALGQGPQFIFQYYEEEERQRGNFPDRFSGHQFPNYSSELNVNALLLGDSALYLCASSFGTTGELFFGEGSRLTVL.

In this sample, this clone turned up once. This clone may be a read error of a much larger clone one base away. The same CDR3 also results from other DNA sequences found in this sample. The J gene is TRBJ2-1, the V gene TRBV27, with 11 positions matching TRBD2. This CDR3 region has 15 residues. Germline-derived CDR1 and CDR2 are MNHEY and SMNVEV (reference sequence). V shed 2 bases and J 5 bases; nucleotides not matched to a gene: 2. CDR3 sequence: CASSLGTSGNNEQFF. For the CDR3, the DNA is TGTGCCAGCAGTTTAGGGACTAGCGGTAACAATGAGCAGTTCTTC.

This clone was seen once. The CDR3 region has the DNA TGTGCCAGCAGCATACAGGGGGTTTCAGGAGAGACCCAGTACTTC. Encoded protein: CASSIQGVSGETQYF. This rearrangement joins TRBV5-6 to TRBJ2-5; TRBD1 matches 8 bases. Trimming removed 4 bases from V and 4 bases from J; junction bases left unmatched: 9. This CDR3 comprises 15 residues. Germline V gene sequence: CDR1 SGHDT, CDR2 YYEEEE.

V usage is TRBV28 and J usage is TRBJ2-1, with TRBD2 identical over 14 bases. CDR1 MDHEN and CDR2 SYDVKM come from the germline V gene. Trimming took 6 bases from V and 4 from J; bases not matched to a gene: 5. This CDR3 contains 16 residues. CDR3 sequence: CASRFRTSGGYNEQFF. DNA of the CDR3: TGTGCCAGCAGGTTCAGGACTAGCGGGGGGTACAATGAGCAGTTCTTC.

The chain has TRBV19 and TRBJ2-5, with a possible D match to TRBD2 (5 bases). The CDR3 is 13 residues long. The germline gives CDR1 LNHDA, CDR2 SQIVND (reference sequence). V was cut by 6 bases and J by 5 bases, with 13 bases left in between. The CDR3 nucleotides are TGTGCCAGTAGCCGAGGACCGGGGGAGACCCAGTACTTC. Translated: CASSRGPGETQYF.

This chain uses TRBV5-6 with TRBJ2-7; TRBD2 matches at 8 bases. Germline trimming cut 8 bases from V and 6 bases from J; bases unmatched to any gene: 10. The CDR3 contains 13 residues. CDR1 is SGHDT and CDR2 is YYEEEE in the germline V gene. The CDR3 is CASLRGVLGEQYF. The CDR3 DNA reads TGTGCCAGTTTGCGGGGGGTCCTGGGCGAGCAGTACTTC.

The gene calls are TRBV10-3 and TRBJ2-7; a possible D gene is TRBD2 (7 bases). The CDR3 has 15 residues. From germline, CDR1 is ENHRY and CDR2 SYGVKD. Trimming shortened V by 2 bases and J by 2 bases, and 13 bases separated the two germline ends. The CDR3 DNA reads TGTGCCATCAGTGAGAGGGGGGGGCCGACCTACGAGCAGTACTTC. The encoded protein is CAISERGGPTYEQYF.

The V call is TRBV10-2, the J call TRBJ2-7, with TRBD1 identical over 10 bases. Trimming removed 6 bases from V and 2 bases from J; junction bases left unmatched: 4. This CDR3 has 14 residues. Germline lookup yields CDR1 WSHSY and CDR2 SAAADI. CDR3 loop: CASRKGQGAYEQYF. Here the CDR3 DNA reads TGCGCCAGCAGAAAAGGACAGGGGGCCTACGAGCAGTACTTC.

This chain joins TRBV9 and TRBJ2-1; D is undetermined. V lost 4 bases to trimming and J lost 4 bases, with 12 bases between them. Germline values: CDR1 SGDLS, CDR2 YYNGEE. CDR3 size: 14 residues. The CDR3 reads CASSLAQVYNEQFF. CDR3 nucleotides: TGTGCCAGCAGCCTCGCTCAGGTTTACAATGAGCAGTTCTTC.

The genes are TRBV28 and TRBJ2-1; a weak D match, TRBD1 (5 bases). The V and J ends lost 7 bases and 3 bases respectively, with 10 bases between them. This CDR3 spans 13 amino acids. The V gene's germline CDR1 is MDHEN and CDR2 SYDVKM. The CDR3: CASKLQGYNEQFF. CDR3 bases: TGTGCCAGCAAGCTGCAGGGCTACAATGAGCAGTTCTTC.

This sequence joins TRBV9 and TRBJ2-3, with a weak D call TRBD1 (6 bases). The germline V gene encodes CDR1 SGDLS and CDR2 YYNGEE. The CDR3 totals 15 residues. Trimming cost V 0 bases and J 4 bases, with 12 bases left between them. The CDR3 reads CASSVGIPGADTQYF. The CDR3, as DNA: TGTGCCAGCAGCGTAGGCATCCCAGGGGCAGATACGCAGTATTTT.

This clone was seen a few times. The chain employs TRBV4-1 and TRBJ1-5, with 9 bases lining up with TRBD1. V lost 3 bases, J lost 3 bases, and 9 bases stayed unmatched. CDR1 and CDR2 (germline): MGHRA, YSYEKL. The CDR3 runs 17 residues. The CDR3 DNA sequence: TGCGCCAGCAGCCAGACCAAGGGACAGGGTATCAATCAGCCCCAGCATTTT. The encoded protein is CASSQTKGQGINQPQHF.

V is TRBV29-1 and J is TRBJ2-3; a possible D gene is TRBD2 (5 bases). The CDR3 loop spans 15 amino acids. V lost 7 bases and J 2 bases, leaving 19 bases between the germline ends. Germline V gene sequence: CDR1 SQVTM, CDR2 ANQGSEA. The CDR3 spells CSAVPGLAPTDTQYF. For the CDR3, the DNA is TGCAGCGCTGTGCCAGGCCTAGCCCCCACAGATACGCAGTATTTT.

The rearrangement joins TRBV11-2 to TRBJ2-7, with 7 bases fitting TRBD2. The CDR3 totals 14 residues. Germline V gives CDR1 SGHAT, CDR2 FQNNGV. Trimming at V came to 0 bases and at J to 4 bases, leaving 3 bases not matched to a gene. The CDR3 nucleotides are TGTGCCAGCAGCTTAGAATGGGGAGGGTACGAGCAGTACTTC. Translation: CASSLEWGGYEQYF.

The chain joins TRBV6-5 to TRBJ2-2; TRBD1 matches at 7 bases. The trim removed 6 bases at V and 5 bases at J, leaving 9 bases unmatched. Germline-derived CDR1 and CDR2 are MNHEY and SVGAGI. This CDR3 region has 15 residues. Here the CDR3 DNA reads TGTGCCAGCAGGCCGACAGGGTGGGGGACCGGGGAGCTGTTTTTT. This translates into CASRPTGWGTGELFF.

This chain connects TRBV29-1 to TRBJ1-2; D unresolved. The CDR3 has 11 amino acids. Germline lookup yields CDR1 SQVTM and CDR2 ANQGSEA. The V gene lost 7 bases and the J gene lost 6 bases, with 12 bases spanning the gap. This CDR3 is CSDSYEDGYTF. The CDR3 region has the DNA TGCAGCGATTCATACGAGGATGGCTACACCTTC. The whole variable domain, filled in from reference TRBV29-1 and TRBJ1-2, reads SAVISQKPSRDICQRGTSLTIQCQVDSQVTMMFWYRQQPGQSLTLIATANQGSEATYESGFVIDKFPISRPNLTFSTLTVSNMSPEDSSIYLCSDSYEDGYTFGSGTRLTVV.

The rearrangement joins TRBV19 to TRBJ2-3; 7 bases align to TRBD2. CDR1 and CDR2 (germline): LNHDA, SQIVND (reference sequence). This CDR3 has 15 amino acids. With V trimmed by 4 bases and J by 2 bases, 6 bases remained unmatched. CDR3 region: CASSKLAEYTDTQYF. In DNA, the CDR3 is TGTGCCAGTAGTAAGCTAGCGGAATACACAGATACGCAGTATTTT.

This clone was observed a handful of times. The chain carries TRBV24-1 and TRBJ2-5, with a possible D match to TRBD1 (5 bases). Germline V lookup: CDR1 KGHDR, CDR2 SFDVKD. The CDR3 totals 15 residues. Trimming shortened V by 3 bases and J by 1 base, and 11 bases separated the two germline ends. The CDR3 DNA follows: TGTGCCACCAGTGATCCACAGGACCTCCAAGAGACCCAGTACTTC. Amino acid sequence: CATSDPQDLQETQYF.

The chain couples TRBV5-6 to TRBJ1-5, with a possible D match to TRBD1 (6 bases). Per the germline V gene, CDR1 is SGHDT and CDR2 is YYEEEE. Trimming removed 4 bases from V and 3 bases from J, with 11 bases in between. The CDR3 has 14 amino acids. The CDR3 DNA follows: TGTGCCAGCAGCCCGACAGGAAACAATCAGCCCCAGCATTTT. It specifies CASSPTGNNQPQHF.

CDR3 residues: CASSVGDRNQPQHF. The CDR3 nucleotides are TGTGCCAGCAGCGTGGGCGACCGCAATCAGCCCCAGCATTTT. V is TRBV9 and J is TRBJ1-5; D remains unclear. CDR1 SGDLS and CDR2 YYNGEE come from the germline V gene. The CDR3 contains 14 residues. V dropped 2 bases and J dropped 2 bases, with 8 bases sitting between them.

The chain carries TRBV7-9 and TRBJ2-7; D is undetermined. Germline V gene lookup returns CDR1 SEHNR and CDR2 FQNEAQ (reference sequence). Trimming stripped 1 base from V and 7 bases from J, with 17 bases between. The CDR3 spans 15 residues. CDR3 region: CASSLGASSTTEQYF. The CDR3 DNA reads TGTGCCAGCAGCTTAGGAGCGTCCTCTACTACGGAGCAGTACTTC.

This sequence joins TRBV28 and TRBJ2-3; 9 bases map to TRBD1. The length of the CDR3 is 14 residues. CDR1 and CDR2 (germline): MDHEN, SYDVKM. After removal of 5 bases from V and 4 bases from J, the junction contained 4 bases not matched to a gene. The CDR3 DNA sequence: TGTGCCAGCAGTCCGCGACAGGGGGCAGATACGCAGTATTTT. It specifies CASSPRQGADTQYF.

The chain employs TRBV5-6 and TRBJ2-3; 11 bases align to TRBD2. Germline trimming cut 2 bases from V and 6 bases from J; bases unmatched to any gene: 14. The CDR3 spans 18 residues. Germline CDR1 and CDR2: SGHDT and YYEEEE. DNA of the CDR3: TGTGCCAGCAGCTTCGGTCTAGCGGGGGGCCCCAACCTTGATACGCAGTATTTT. It encodes CASSFGLAGGPNLDTQYF.

V gene TRBV28 combines with J gene TRBJ1-5, with 10 bases aligning to TRBD1. The CDR3 loop spans 17 amino acids. Germline CDR1 and CDR2: MDHEN and SYDVKM. The junction had 9 bases not matched to a gene; V was cut back by 6 bases and J by 1 base. In DNA, the CDR3 is TGTGCCAGCAGCAGTCCGGGACAGGGGTTGAGCAATCAGCCCCAGCATTTT. It codes for CASSSPGQGLSNQPQHF.